The TCR beta chain described here comes from a study of T cells in Graves' hyperthyroidism and ophthalmopathy. Findings of the study overall: Most thyroid clonotypes with frequency above 0.001 were detected in blood.

This clonotype was recorded many times. The antigen remains unidentified. There were TCR beta CDR3 regions amplified from RNA transcripts. The HTBI set primed first-round TCR CDR3 RT-PCR. One entry per CDR3 protein results from TCRdb running MiXCR on the multiplex PCR reads. Here the sample spans 500,000 or so distinct CDR3 sequences, 17% being singletons. The CDR3 consists of 15 residues. Losses at the gene ends were 4 bases for V and 0 bases for J; bases not matched to a gene: 5. Germline V gene sequence: CDR1 MDHEN, CDR2 SYDVKM. The receptor's source is a woman aged 18-30 years with Graves' ophthalmopathy. The source material was blood. V and J are TRBV28 and TRBJ1-1; TRBD1 aligns across 7 bases. The CDR3 nucleotides read TGTGCCAGCAGTTACAGGGGCACCATGAACACTGAAGCTTTCTTT. Amino acid sequence: CASSYRGTMNTEAFF.